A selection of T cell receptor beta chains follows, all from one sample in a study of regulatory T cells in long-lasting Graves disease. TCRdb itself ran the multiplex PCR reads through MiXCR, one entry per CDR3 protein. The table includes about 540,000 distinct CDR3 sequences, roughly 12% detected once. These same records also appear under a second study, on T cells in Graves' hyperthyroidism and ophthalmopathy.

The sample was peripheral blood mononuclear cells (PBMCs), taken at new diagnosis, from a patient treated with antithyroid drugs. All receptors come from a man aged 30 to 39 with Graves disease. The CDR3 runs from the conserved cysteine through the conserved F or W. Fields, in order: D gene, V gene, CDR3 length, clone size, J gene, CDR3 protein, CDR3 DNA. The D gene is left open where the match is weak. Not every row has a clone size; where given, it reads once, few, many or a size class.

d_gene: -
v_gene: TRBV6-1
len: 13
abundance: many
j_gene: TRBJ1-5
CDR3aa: CAGAINSNQPQHF
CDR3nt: TGTGCCGGTGCCATAAATAGCAATCAGCCCCAGCATTTT

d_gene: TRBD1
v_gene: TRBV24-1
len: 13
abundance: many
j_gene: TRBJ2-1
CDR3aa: CATRTGEVNEQFF
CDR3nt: TGTGCCACCAGGACAGGGGAGGTCAATGAGCAGTTCTTC

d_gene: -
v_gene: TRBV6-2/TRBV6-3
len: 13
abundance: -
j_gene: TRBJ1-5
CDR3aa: CASSYTQPWPQHF
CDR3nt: TGTGCCAGCAGTTACACCCAGCCCTGGCCCCAGCATTTT

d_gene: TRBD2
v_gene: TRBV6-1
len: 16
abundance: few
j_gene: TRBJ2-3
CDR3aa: CASSELLAGVSDTQYF
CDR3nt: TGTGCCAGCAGTGAACTCCTAGCGGGAGTATCAGATACGCAGTATTTT

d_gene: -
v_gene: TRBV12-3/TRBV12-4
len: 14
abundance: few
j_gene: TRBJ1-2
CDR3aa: CASSLSRTFYGYTF
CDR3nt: TGTGCCAGCAGTTTAAGTCGGACCTTCTATGGCTACACCTTC

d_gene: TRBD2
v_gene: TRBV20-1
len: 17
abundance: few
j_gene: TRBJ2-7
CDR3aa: CSVWGRLAGVWTYEQYF
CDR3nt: TGCAGTGTCTGGGGGCGGCTAGCGGGAGTCTGGACCTACGAGCAGTACTTC

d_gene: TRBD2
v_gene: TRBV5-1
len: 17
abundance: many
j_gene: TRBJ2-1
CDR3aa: CASSMAGLAGSYNEQFF
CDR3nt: TGCGCCAGCAGTATGGCGGGACTAGCGGGATCCTACAATGAGCAGTTCTTC

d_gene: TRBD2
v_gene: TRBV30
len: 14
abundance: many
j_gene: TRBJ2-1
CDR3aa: CAGETGLGRNEQFF
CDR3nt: TGTGCCGGAGAGACTGGACTAGGAAGGAATGAGCAGTTCTTC

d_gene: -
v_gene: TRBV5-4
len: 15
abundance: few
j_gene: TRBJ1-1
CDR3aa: CASSGGQQGLAEAFF
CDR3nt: TGTGCCAGCAGCGGGGGACAACAGGGACTTGCTGAAGCTTTCTTT

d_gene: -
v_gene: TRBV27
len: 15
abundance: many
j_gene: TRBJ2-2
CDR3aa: CASRPGRLSPGELFF
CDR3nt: TGTGCCAGCAGGCCGGGACGGCTGTCCCCCGGGGAGCTGTTTTTT

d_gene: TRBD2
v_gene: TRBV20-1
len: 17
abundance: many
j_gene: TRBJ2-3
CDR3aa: CSAQRRWRERVTDTQYF
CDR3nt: TGCAGTGCCCAGAGGCGGTGGCGGGAGAGGGTGACAGATACGCAGTATTTT

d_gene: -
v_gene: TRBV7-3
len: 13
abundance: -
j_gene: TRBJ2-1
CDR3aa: CASSMGLNNEQFF
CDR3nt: TGTGCCAGCAGCATGGGACTGAACAATGAGCAGTTCTTC

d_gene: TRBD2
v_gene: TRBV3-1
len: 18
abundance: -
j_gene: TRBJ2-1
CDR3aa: CASSQIPGLAGGDNGQFF
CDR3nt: TGTGCCAGCAGCCAAATTCCGGGACTAGCGGGAGGGGACAATGGGCAGTTCTTC

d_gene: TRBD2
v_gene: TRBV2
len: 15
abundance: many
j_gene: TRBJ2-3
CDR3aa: CASSVRGSATDTQYF
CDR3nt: TGTGCCAGCAGTGTACGCGGGAGCGCCACAGATACGCAGTATTTT

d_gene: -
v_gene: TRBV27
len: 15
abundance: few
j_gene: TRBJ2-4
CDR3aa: CASSRPGGAQNIQYF
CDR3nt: TGTGCCAGCAGTCGACCCGGAGGGGCCCAAAACATTCAGTACTTC

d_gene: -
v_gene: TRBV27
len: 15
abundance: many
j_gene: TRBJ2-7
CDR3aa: CASSFSAGLSYEQYF
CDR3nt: TGTGCCAGCAGTTTTTCGGCAGGGCTTTCCTACGAGCAGTACTTC

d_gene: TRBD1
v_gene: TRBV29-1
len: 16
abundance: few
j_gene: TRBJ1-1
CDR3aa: CSVEVGDRENVTEAFF
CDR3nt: TGCAGCGTTGAAGTGGGAGACAGGGAGAACGTCACTGAAGCTTTCTTT

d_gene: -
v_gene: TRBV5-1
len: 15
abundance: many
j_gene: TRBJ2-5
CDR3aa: CASSLEGPPQETQYF
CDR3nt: TGCGCCAGCAGCTTGGAAGGTCCTCCCCAAGAGACCCAGTACTTC

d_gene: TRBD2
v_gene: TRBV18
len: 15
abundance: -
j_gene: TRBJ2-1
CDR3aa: CASSHTLSGDNEQFF
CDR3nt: TGTGCCAGCTCACATACACTTAGCGGGGACAATGAGCAGTTCTTC

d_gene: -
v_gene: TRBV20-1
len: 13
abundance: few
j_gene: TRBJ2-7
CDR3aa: CSAALLATYEQYF
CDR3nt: TGCAGTGCTGCCCTTCTCGCTACCTACGAGCAGTACTTC

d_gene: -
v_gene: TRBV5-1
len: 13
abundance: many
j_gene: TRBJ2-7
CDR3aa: CASSRGQNYEQYF
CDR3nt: TGTGCCAGCTCACGAGGACAGAACTACGAGCAGTACTTC

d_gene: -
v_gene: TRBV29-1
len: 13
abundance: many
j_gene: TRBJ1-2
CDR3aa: CSVERSYNYGYTF
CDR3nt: TGCAGCGTTGAAAGGTCCTATAACTATGGCTACACCTTC

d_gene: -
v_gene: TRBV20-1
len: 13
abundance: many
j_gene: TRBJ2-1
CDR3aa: CSARGDWRNEQFF
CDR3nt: TGCAGTGCTAGGGGGGACTGGCGCAATGAGCAGTTCTTC

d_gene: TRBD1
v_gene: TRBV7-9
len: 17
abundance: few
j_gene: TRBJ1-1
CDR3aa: CASSFPGDRVVNTEAFF
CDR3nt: TGTGCCAGCAGCTTCCCAGGGGACAGGGTGGTGAACACTGAAGCTTTCTTT

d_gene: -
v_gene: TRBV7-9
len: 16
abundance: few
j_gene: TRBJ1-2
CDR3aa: CASSLGSAGANYGYTF
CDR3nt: TGTGCCAGCAGCTTAGGTTCGGCAGGGGCTAACTATGGCTACACCTTC

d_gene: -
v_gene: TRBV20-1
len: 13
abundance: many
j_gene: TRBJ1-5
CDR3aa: CSAEVGRNQPQHF
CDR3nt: TGCAGTGCAGAGGTGGGTCGCAATCAGCCCCAGCATTTT

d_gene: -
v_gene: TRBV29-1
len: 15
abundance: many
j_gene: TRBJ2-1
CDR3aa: CSAPRSGAGDNEQFF
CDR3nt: TGCAGCGCTCCCCGGTCGGGAGCCGGCGACAATGAGCAGTTCTTC

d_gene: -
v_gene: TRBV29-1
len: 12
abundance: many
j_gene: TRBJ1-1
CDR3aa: CSAHRAQGGAFF
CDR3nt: TGCAGCGCCCACAGGGCTCAAGGAGGTGCTTTCTTT

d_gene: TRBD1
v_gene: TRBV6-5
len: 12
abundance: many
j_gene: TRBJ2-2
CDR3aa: CASSLGQAELFF
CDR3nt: TGTGCCAGCAGTTTGGGACAGGCGGAGCTGTTTTTT